This is a list of T cell receptor beta chains from one sample in a study of PD-1 blockade in mismatch repair-deficient tumors. Some clones are missing from TCRdb's copy, which holds only in-frame ones; the method was immunoSEQ multiplex PCR. The sample has under 95,000 clones, around 85% seen once. Sequencing was performed on peripheral blood, taken 12 weeks after starting pembrolizumab. The receptor source for this set is an adult with mismatch repair-deficient cancer. CDR3s include the opening cysteine and the closing phenylalanine or tryptophan. The D gene is left open where the match is weak. Clone size is given for some rows only: seen once, a few or many times, or a class if the clone is expanded.

once	TRBJ2-4	TRBV27	.	CASSLGQGQNIQYF	TGTGCCAGCAGTTTGGGGCAGGGGCAAAACATTCAGTACTTC
.	TRBJ1-1	TRBV11-1	.	CASSLVGIVNTEAFF	TGTGCCAGCAGCTTAGTTGGGATAGTGAACACTGAAGCTTTCTTT
.	TRBJ2-7	TRBV9	.	CASSLSPRTKLREQYF	TGTGCCAGCAGCCTCTCGCCCCGTACCAAATTACGGGAGCAGTACTTC
few	TRBJ2-3	TRBV10-3	.	CASRSRAGDTQYF	TGTGCCTCCAGATCGCGGGCGGGTGATACGCAGTATTTT
.	TRBJ1-5	TRBV5-4	.	CASSLEGGAVGPQHF	TGTGCCAGCAGCTTGGAGGGAGGGGCTGTTGGGCCCCAGCATTTT
.	TRBJ2-7	TRBV11-2	TRBD2	CASSFGTSGYEQYF	TGTGCCAGCAGCTTCGGGACTAGCGGGTACGAGCAGTACTTC
.	TRBJ1-2	TRBV6-1	.	CASTARGYTF	TGTGCCAGCACTGCCCGAGGCTACACCTTC
.	TRBJ2-6	TRBV19	.	CASSDSGANVLTF	TGTGCCAGTAGTGATTCTGGGGCCAACGTCCTGACTTTC
.	TRBJ2-7	TRBV5-1	TRBD1	CASSSGTGDSLGTYEQYF	TGCGCCAGCAGTTCCGGGACAGGGGACTCGTTGGGAACCTACGAGCAGTACTTC
.	TRBJ1-1	TRBV19	.	CASSMLKNTEAFF	TGTGCCAGTAGTATGTTAAAGAACACTGAAGCTTTCTTT
few	TRBJ1-3	TRBV6-5	.	CASSPTASTGNTIYF	TGTGCCAGCAGTCCGACGGCTTCCACTGGAAACACCATATATTTT
.	TRBJ1-2	TRBV5-1	TRBD1	CASSSTGDYGYTF	TGCGCCAGCAGCTCCACAGGGGACTATGGCTACACCTTC
once	TRBJ2-7	TRBV6-1	.	CASSDRLSSYEQYF	TGTGCCAGCAGTGACAGACTCAGCTCCTACGAGCAGTACTTC
.	TRBJ2-7	TRBV5-1	.	CASSLAGRGNEQYF	TGCGCCAGCAGCTTGGCAGGACGAGGGAACGAGCAGTACTTC
.	TRBJ1-1	TRBV7-8	TRBD1	CASSYTGSGMGQAGEAFF	TGTGCCAGCAGCTATACGGGATCGGGAATGGGACAGGCGGGTGAAGCTTTCTTT
.	TRBJ2-1	TRBV18	TRBD2	CASSRSGRADNEQFF	TGTGCCAGCTCACGGAGCGGGAGGGCCGACAATGAGCAGTTCTTC
.	TRBJ2-7	TRBV18	TRBD2	CASSPAAGGPPYEQYF	TGTGCCAGCTCACCAGCTGCGGGGGGCCCCCCCTACGAGCAGTACTTC
.	TRBJ2-7	TRBV30	.	CAWRGSSQGYEQYF	TGTGCCTGGAGGGGGTCCTCTCAGGGCTACGAGCAGTACTTC
.	TRBJ2-2	TRBV19	TRBD2	CASNDIGREGPPGELFF	TGTGCCAGTAACGATATAGGGCGGGAGGGTCCCCCCGGGGAGCTGTTTTTT
.	TRBJ2-1	TRBV25-1	TRBD2	CASSEPGLAGSNEQFF	TGTGCCAGCAGTGAGCCGGGGCTAGCGGGTTCGAATGAGCAGTTCTTC
many	TRBJ2-3	TRBV5-1	TRBD2	CASSLASSGNKDTQYF	TGCGCCAGCAGCTTGGCTTCTAGCGGGAATAAAGATACGCAGTATTTT
.	TRBJ1-1	TRBV5-1	TRBD1	CASSPAQGGNTEAFF	TGCGCCAGCAGCCCCGCACAGGGGGGGAACACTGAAGCTTTCTTT
.	TRBJ2-3	TRBV29-1	TRBD1	CSVAVGTGSTDTQYF	TGCAGCGTAGCTGTCGGGACAGGGAGCACAGATACGCAGTATTTT
few	TRBJ2-2	TRBV5-1	.	CASSAQGNTGELFF	TGCGCCAGCAGCGCCCAGGGTAACACCGGGGAGCTGTTTTTT
.	TRBJ2-4	TRBV5-5	.	CASSSDRLGAKNIQYF	TGTGCCAGCAGTTCAGACAGGCTGGGAGCCAAAAACATTCAGTACTTC
.	TRBJ2-3	TRBV7-9	.	CASSPLVVDTQYF	TGTGCCAGCAGCCCATTAGTGGTAGATACGCAGTATTTT
.	TRBJ1-1	TRBV15	.	CATADISNTEAFF	TGTGCCACCGCTGATATATCAAACACTGAAGCTTTCTTT
once	TRBJ2-7	TRBV9	.	CASSARTGDPYEQYF	TGTGCCAGCAGCGCTCGGACGGGGGACCCTTACGAGCAGTACTTC